At least ten counts were recorded for the clone carrying this T cell receptor (beta chain). Its antigen is not known. This entry belongs to a study of response to subunit inactivated influenza vaccine. General study findings and limits: Authors suggested few new T cells are recruited by each seasonal influenza vaccination.

TCRdb re-called the RT-PCR reads with MiXCR, one entry per CDR3 protein. Of hundreds of thousands of distinct CDR3 sequences in the sample, approximately 7.6% were seen once. CDR1 and CDR2 from the germline V gene are DFQATT and SNEGSKA (reference sequence). The CDR3 loop spans 12 amino acids. With 3 bases removed from V and 2 bases from J, the gap between germline ends came to 8 bases. This sequence originates from a man between 50 and 69 years old who received an inactivated influenza vaccine. The chain carries TRBV20-1 and TRBJ2-7; D is ambiguous. Sequences were derived from PBMCs from blood, sampled about 23 months after vaccination. The CDR3 loop reads CSASSITYEQYF. In nucleotides, the CDR3 is TGCAGTGCTAGTAGTATTACCTACGAGCAGTACTTC.